This TCR beta chain was sequenced for a study of Graves' ophthalmopathy and Graves' hyperthyroidism. CDR3 size: 14 residues. The V and J ends lost 5 bases and 7 bases respectively, with 17 bases between them. Germline CDR1 and CDR2: SGHTA and FQGNSA. Amplified TCR beta CDR3 regions were obtained using RNA transcripts as template. The authors performed first-round RT-PCR with HTBI primers and then a second-round multiplex PCR. TCRdb re-analysed the multiplex PCR reads in MiXCR, keeping a single row per CDR3 protein. This sample has 150,000 or so distinct CDR3 sequences; about two fifths occur once, and the top ten carry 8% to 9%. Ten or more counts support this clonotype.

This sequence joins TRBV7-2 and TRBJ2-5; D unresolved. Source material: peripheral blood. The source is a man aged 30 to 39 with Graves' ophthalmopathy. In DNA form, the CDR3 reads TGTGCCAGCAGCCAACCCACACTCTCAGGGACCCAGTACTTC. Translated, it gives CASSQPTLSGTQYF.